This T cell receptor (beta chain) was retrieved from a study of blood T cell repertoires in COVID-19. Across the study: PBMCs, B-cell-depleted T cells, or T cells were the source of the cDNA or gDNA that made up the material.

Germline V gene lookup returns CDR1 LNHDA and CDR2 SQIVND (reference sequence). Trimming took 6 bases from V and 0 from J, leaving 12 bases between them. CDR3 size: 15 residues. The table lists this clone with a count of one. Other DNA sequences within the sample encode an identical CDR3. Participant age was roughly 18 to 100 years, and participants resided in roughly 24 US areas. Allocation to cohorts depended on clinical history reported by the participants. Assay: immunoSEQ multiplex PCR; the TCRdb copy retains only in-frame clones and omits some. Of around 200,000 clones in the sample, about 85% are singletons; the top ten hold 6.2%.

The clonotype was recovered from a man between 40 and 49 years old who had recovered from COVID-19. Sequences were obtained from PBMCs or T cells enriched from blood (not recorded which). The chain has TRBV19 and TRBJ2-1, with a possible D match to TRBD1 (5 bases). CDR3 loop: CASRLDRSSYNEQFF. In DNA form, the CDR3 reads TGTGCCAGTAGATTAGACAGAAGCTCCTACAATGAGCAGTTCTTC.